Below are 2 T cell receptor beta chains sequenced from a single sample in a study of cytomegalovirus exposure and HLA in healthy donors. Primers included in the PCR were 60 Vbeta and 13 Jbeta primers. Sequencing was performed with immunoSEQ multiplex PCR; in TCRdb, only in-frame clones are kept and a portion is missing. The sample has 120,000 or so clones; around 66% are singletons. The sequenced sample consisted of PBMCs. These receptors were collected from a woman between 40 and 50 years old in good health and CMV-seropositive.

The gene calls are TRBV14 and TRBJ1-4; maybe TRBD1 (5 bases). The CDR3 is 15 residues long. The V end lost 4 bases, the J end lost 0 bases, and 9 bases lay between the germline ends. Germline CDR1 reads SGHDN; CDR2 reads FVKESK. The CDR3 region is CASSRDRATNEKLFF. In DNA form, the CDR3 reads TGTGCCAGCAGCCGCGACAGAGCAACTAATGAAAAACTGTTTTTT.

The table lists this clone with a count of one. The chain uses TRBV28 and TRBJ2-3; D call uncertain. CDR1 and CDR2 (germline): MDHEN, SYDVKM. The CDR3 spans 18 residues. The V and J ends lost 4 bases and 5 bases respectively, with 25 bases between them. CDR3 loop: CASSSSTPRGLEGDTQYF. The CDR3, as DNA: TGTGCCAGCAGTTCGTCAACCCCAAGAGGTTTAGAAGGAGATACGCAGTATTTT.